This TCR beta chain was sequenced in a study of OX40 agonist ivuxolimab in advanced cancers. Study as a whole: Participants, roughly 80% male, averaged roughly 59 years of age, ranging from roughly 20 to 85. The study's findings and limits: At 0.1 to 3.0 mg/kg, clonal expansion of CD4+ and CD8+ blood T cells had occurred by week 6. Some patients without response likewise showed low normalized clonal expansion.

To note about this clone: As yet, its antigen is unknown.

V shed 2 bases and J 8 bases; nucleotides not matched to a gene: 8. The length of the CDR3 is 14 residues. CDR1 is SGDLS, CDR2 YYNGEE, per germline. Repertoires were generated with immunoSEQ multiplex PCR, while TCRdb's copy carries only in-frame clones and drops some. The data show over 65,000 clones, about 90% seen once. The TCR originated in an adult with an advanced solid tumor such as melanoma, head and neck, liver or kidney cancer. The chain couples TRBV9 to TRBJ1-2; TRBD1 agrees at 8 bases. The sample was CD4+ or CD8+ T cells sorted from blood, taken in a trial of the OX40 agonist ivuxolimab. In DNA, the CDR3 is TGTGCCAGCAGCGTCAACCAGGGGGCGCTGGGCTACACCTTC. The encoded protein is CASSVNQGALGYTF.